This is a list of T cell receptor beta chains from one sample in a study of blood T cells in healthy people across ages. MiXCR, applied by TCRdb to the 5' RACE reads, yields one record per CDR3 protein. This table has 550,000 to 750,000 distinct CDR3 sequences, around 21% appearing once. The sample taken for sequencing was blood. Receptors were obtained from an older man in good health. CDR3s include the opening cysteine and the closing phenylalanine or tryptophan. The D gene is left open where the match is weak. The size entry is marked missing in some rows and otherwise reads once, few, many or a size class.

DNA: TGTGCCAGCAGGGGGGGGAAAAACACCGGGGAGCTGTTTTTT
CDR3: CASRGGKNTGELFF
V: TRBV6-6
D: TRBD2
J: TRBJ2-2
size: NA

DNA: TGTGCCAGCAGGACCCGGGACAGTGATGAAAAACTGTTTTTT
CDR3: CASRTRDSDEKLFF
V: TRBV6-2/TRBV6-3
D: TRBD1
J: TRBJ1-4
size: few

DNA: TGTGCCACCAGCAGGTATAGGGAAGGGACCCAGTACTTC
CDR3: CATSRYREGTQYF
V: TRBV15
D: NA
J: TRBJ2-5
size: few

DNA: TGCAGTGCTAGAGCTCCGGCGGGCGGTGAAAAACTGTTTTTT
CDR3: CSARAPAGGEKLFF
V: TRBV20-1
D: NA
J: TRBJ1-4
size: NA

DNA: TGTGCCAGCAGTTGGACAGGGAGCGGCCAAGAGACCCAGTACTTC
CDR3: CASSWTGSGQETQYF
V: TRBV6-6
D: TRBD1
J: TRBJ2-5
size: NA

DNA: TGCAGCGCGTGGCAGAACCAAGAGACCCAGTACTTC
CDR3: CSAWQNQETQYF
V: TRBV29-1
D: NA
J: TRBJ2-5
size: NA

DNA: TGTGCCAGCAGCTTGTACCAAAGGGCCACGACCATGAACACTGAAGCTTTCTTT
CDR3: CASSLYQRATTMNTEAFF
V: TRBV5-5
D: NA
J: TRBJ1-1
size: few

DNA: TGTGCCAGCTCACCGTTGACAGGGTCGGGCGATGGCTACACCTTC
CDR3: CASSPLTGSGDGYTF
V: TRBV18
D: TRBD1
J: TRBJ1-2
size: once

DNA: TGTGCCAGCAGCCAAGACCCCTACTCCTCCTACGAGCAGTACTTC
CDR3: CASSQDPYSSYEQYF
V: TRBV3-1
D: NA
J: TRBJ2-7
size: NA

DNA: TGTGCTAGTGGTGCCACAGGGCCGCAGTATTTT
CDR3: CASGATGPQYF
V: TRBV12-5
D: NA
J: TRBJ2-3
size: few

DNA: TGTGCCAGCAGCTTAGCGTCAGGGGACTACGAGCAGTACTTC
CDR3: CASSLASGDYEQYF
V: TRBV7-2
D: NA
J: TRBJ2-7
size: many

DNA: TGTGCCAGCAGCGACGGGGCCAGGGCTGGGGGTTACTACAATGAGCAGTTCTTC
CDR3: CASSDGARAGGYYNEQFF
V: TRBV6-1
D: NA
J: TRBJ2-1
size: few

DNA: TGCAGCGTTGCCGGGGTATTATTGCCTGAAGCTTTCTTT
CDR3: CSVAGVLLPEAFF
V: TRBV29-1
D: NA
J: TRBJ1-1
size: NA

DNA: TGTGCCAGCAGCCTAATACCGGGCCTCTATGGCTACACCTTC
CDR3: CASSLIPGLYGYTF
V: TRBV28
D: NA
J: TRBJ1-2
size: few

DNA: TGTGCCAGCAGCTTCGGGGACCATCCCCTGTACGAGCAGTACTTC
CDR3: CASSFGDHPLYEQYF
V: TRBV7-8
D: NA
J: TRBJ2-7
size: few

DNA: TGTGCCAGCAGGGGGTCCCACGAGCAGTACTTC
CDR3: CASRGSHEQYF
V: TRBV28
D: NA
J: TRBJ2-7
size: few

DNA: TGCGCCAGCAGCTGGGGGACAGGCGAACAAGAGACCCAGTACTTC
CDR3: CASSWGTGEQETQYF
V: TRBV5-1
D: TRBD1
J: TRBJ2-5
size: few

DNA: TGTGCCACCAGACGGCTAGGAGAGCAGTACTTC
CDR3: CATRRLGEQYF
V: TRBV24-1
D: NA
J: TRBJ2-5
size: NA

DNA: TGTGCCAGCAGCCAAGATCAGTGGGCCAGAGAGACCCAGTACTTC
CDR3: CASSQDQWARETQYF
V: TRBV4-2
D: NA
J: TRBJ2-5
size: few

DNA: TGCGCCAGCAGCTTGGGGGGACAGGTCTCCTACAATGAGCAGTTCTTC
CDR3: CASSLGGQVSYNEQFF
V: TRBV5-1
D: TRBD1
J: TRBJ2-1
size: few

DNA: TGCGCCAGCAGCCCGGACGGAGAGGGGCCCCAGCATTTT
CDR3: CASSPDGEGPQHF
V: TRBV5-1
D: NA
J: TRBJ1-5
size: few

DNA: TGCGCCAGCAGCTTGGATCCGTCCCGGGAGCAGTACTTC
CDR3: CASSLDPSREQYF
V: TRBV5-1
D: NA
J: TRBJ2-5
size: many

DNA: TGTGCCAGCCATAATAGCATGGCTCAGCCCCAGCATTTT
CDR3: CASHNSMAQPQHF
V: TRBV6-1
D: NA
J: TRBJ1-5
size: few

DNA: TGCGCCAGCAGCTTGGGTGGGACTAGCGGGAGAAACGAGCAGTACTTC
CDR3: CASSLGGTSGRNEQYF
V: TRBV5-1
D: TRBD2
J: TRBJ2-7
size: NA

DNA: TGTGCCAGCAGTCAAGCGGTTAGCTACAATGAGCAGTTCTTC
CDR3: CASSQAVSYNEQFF
V: TRBV6-1
D: NA
J: TRBJ2-1
size: NA

DNA: TGCGCCAGCAGCTCGTACGGGGAAGAGACCCAGTACTTC
CDR3: CASSSYGEETQYF
V: TRBV5-1
D: NA
J: TRBJ2-5
size: NA

DNA: TGTGCCAGCAGTTTGGAACTCGGGGACGGGAATGAGCAGTTCTTC
CDR3: CASSLELGDGNEQFF
V: TRBV12-3/TRBV12-4
D: NA
J: TRBJ2-1
size: NA

DNA: TGTGCCAGCGGGTCCGGGACTGGTAATGAAAAACTGTTTTTT
CDR3: CASGSGTGNEKLFF
V: TRBV11-2
D: NA
J: TRBJ1-4
size: NA

DNA: TGCAGCGGTCGACAGGGGGCTGGCGAGCAGTACTTC
CDR3: CSGRQGAGEQYF
V: TRBV29-1
D: TRBD1
J: TRBJ2-7
size: many

DNA: TGCGCCAGCAGCCCTTCTTCCGGGACACAGTACAATGAGCAGTTCTTC
CDR3: CASSPSSGTQYNEQFF
V: TRBV4-1
D: NA
J: TRBJ2-1
size: few

DNA: TGTGCCAGCAGCCAAGTATACGGAGGGGGCGACCATCAGCCCCAGCATTTT
CDR3: CASSQVYGGGDHQPQHF
V: TRBV14
D: TRBD1
J: TRBJ1-5
size: NA

DNA: TGTGCCAGCAGCCAGGACCTATCGACTAGCACAGATACGCAGTATTTT
CDR3: CASSQDLSTSTDTQYF
V: TRBV3-1
D: NA
J: TRBJ2-3
size: many

DNA: TGCAGTGCTAGAGATCCGAGACAGGCGGGAAACACCATATATTTT
CDR3: CSARDPRQAGNTIYF
V: TRBV20-1
D: NA
J: TRBJ1-3
size: few

DNA: TGTGCCAGCAGTTCGGTCCTAGCGGTCTCCTACAATGAGCAGTTCTTC
CDR3: CASSSVLAVSYNEQFF
V: TRBV27
D: TRBD2
J: TRBJ2-1
size: NA

DNA: TGTGCCTCTACCACGGGGAGATCGAACACTGAAGCTTTCTTT
CDR3: CASTTGRSNTEAFF
V: TRBV19
D: NA
J: TRBJ1-1
size: NA

DNA: TGTGCCAGCTCACCCAGGACTAGCGGGATTGAAGAGCAGTACTTC
CDR3: CASSPRTSGIEEQYF
V: TRBV18
D: TRBD2
J: TRBJ2-7
size: few

DNA: TGTGCCAGCAGCTTGCCTGACACTGAAGCTTTCTTT
CDR3: CASSLPDTEAFF
V: TRBV5-6
D: NA
J: TRBJ1-1
size: few

DNA: TGCAGTGCTAGAGTCGCAGGGGAAGTCTCTGGGGCCAACGTCCTGACTTTC
CDR3: CSARVAGEVSGANVLTF
V: TRBV20-1
D: NA
J: TRBJ2-6
size: NA

DNA: TGTGCTAGTGGTTTGAAGGGACCTTCGGAGGAAAAACTGTTTTTT
CDR3: CASGLKGPSEEKLFF
V: TRBV12-5
D: NA
J: TRBJ1-4
size: few

DNA: TGTGCCAGCACCGAGGACAGGGCAGGGTCACCCCTCCACTTT
CDR3: CASTEDRAGSPLHF
V: TRBV28
D: TRBD1
J: TRBJ1-6
size: NA

DNA: TGTGCCAGCAGCCAAGGCGGACAGGACACTGAAGCTTTCTTT
CDR3: CASSQGGQDTEAFF
V: TRBV3-1
D: TRBD1
J: TRBJ1-1
size: NA

DNA: TGTGCCAGCAGCCCAGCAGGGCGGAACAATCAGCCCCAGCATTTT
CDR3: CASSPAGRNNQPQHF
V: TRBV7-2
D: NA
J: TRBJ1-5
size: few